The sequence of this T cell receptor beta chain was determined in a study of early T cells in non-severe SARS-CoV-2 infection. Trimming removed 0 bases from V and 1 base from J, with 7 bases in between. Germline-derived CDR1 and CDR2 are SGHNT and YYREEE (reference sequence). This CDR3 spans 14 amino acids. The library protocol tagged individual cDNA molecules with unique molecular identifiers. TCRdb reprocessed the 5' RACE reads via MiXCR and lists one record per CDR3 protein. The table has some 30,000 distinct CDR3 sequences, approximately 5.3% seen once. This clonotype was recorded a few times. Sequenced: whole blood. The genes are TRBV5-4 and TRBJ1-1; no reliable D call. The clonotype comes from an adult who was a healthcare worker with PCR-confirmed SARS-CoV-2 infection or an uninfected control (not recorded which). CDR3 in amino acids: CASSLGARNTEAFF. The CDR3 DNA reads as TGTGCCAGCAGCTTGGGGGCTAGGAACACTGAAGCTTTCTTT.